This record covers a single T cell receptor beta chain. The antigen remains unidentified. These data belong to a study of cytomegalovirus exposure and HLA in healthy donors. The study ran its PCR with 60 Vbeta and 13 Jbeta primers. Data came from immunoSEQ multiplex PCR; TCRdb stores just in-frame clones and leaves some out. The table lists roughly 89,000 clones, about 75% of them singletons, with 10% in the top ten. Healthy donors of bone marrow made up the group. The study sampled nominally healthy donors, though unrecorded immune exposures were likely. Whole-study findings and limits: It was taken for granted in presence/absence analyses that sequencing depth across donors was roughly uniform.

This CDR3 is built from 19 residues. Sequencing was done on a sample of PBMCs. This chain uses TRBV21-1 with TRBJ2-2; the D call of TRBD2 is as the table states it, not checked on the DNA. TRBV21-1 is labeled a pseudogene. This TCR was recovered from a young man in good health and CMV-seropositive. CDR3 region: CASSKLGGGRAGNTGELFF. The CDR3 bases are TGTGCCAGCAGCAAATTAGGAGGAGGCCGGGCAGGGAACACCGGGGAGCTGTTTTTT.